What follows are 18 T cell receptor beta chains derived from one specimen sequenced in a study of breast tumors, draining lymph nodes, adjacent tissues. The lymph nodes were axillary draining lymph nodes from breast cancer patients. TCRdb called the multiplex PCR reads again in MiXCR, with one record for every CDR3 protein. The table records about 220,000 distinct CDR3 sequences, under 35% of them present only once. Sequenced input: axillary lymph node tissue. Receptors were obtained from a female donor with breast cancer. Some clones in this sample may be carry-over from other donors' samples.

Comment on this clonotype: A much more abundant neighbour one base away suggests this may be a read error. V and J are TRBV9 and TRBJ1-2, with D maybe TRBD1 (6 bases). Germline CDR1 and CDR2: SGDLS and YYNGEE. CDR3 size: 15 residues. The CDR3 bases are TGTGCCAGCCCCTCGTTAACAGGGATAAACTATGGCTCCACCTTC. Translation gives CASPSLTGINYGSTF. The variable domain in full, with the rest retrieved from reference TRBV9 and TRBJ1-2, is DSGVTQTPKHLITATGQRVTLRCSPRSGDLSVYWYQQSLDQGLQFLIQYYNGEERAKGNILERFSAQQFPDLHSELNLSSLELGDSALYFCASPSLTGINYGSTFGSGTRLTVV.

V gene TRBV29-1 combines with J gene TRBJ2-3; a weak D match, TRBD2 (6 bases). CDR1 SQVTM and CDR2 ANQGSEA come from the germline V gene. CDR3 length: 12 amino acids. Trimming shortened V by 4 bases and J by 8 bases, and 13 bases separated the two germline ends. CDR3 residues: CSVVTGVGTQYF. The CDR3 DNA reads as TGCAGCGTTGTAACGGGGGTGGGTACGCAGTATTTT.

This clonotype was observed many times. CDR3 protein: CASSRGRINSGNTIYF. In DNA form, the CDR3 reads TGTGCCAGTAGTAGGGGACGGATAAACTCTGGAAACACCATATATTTT. This rearrangement joins TRBV19 to TRBJ1-3, with D possibly matching TRBD1 (5 bases). Trimming stripped 4 bases from V and 0 bases from J, with 13 bases between. The CDR3 contains 16 residues. CDR1 is LNHDA, CDR2 SQIVND, per germline (reference sequence).

On this clonotype: A much bigger clone sits one base away, suggesting this may be a read error. The V call is TRBV2, the J call TRBJ2-7; D perhaps matches TRBD2 (5 bases). The CDR3 length is 14 residues. Germline loops: CDR1 SNHLY, CDR2 FYNNEI. The CDR3 nucleotides read TGTGCCCGCAGTCTTCCGTCTAGCAGAAACGAGCAGTACTTC. Amino acids: CARSLPSSRNEQYF. The variable domain in full, completed from reference TRBV2 and TRBJ2-7, reads EPEVTQTPSHQVTQMGQEVILRCVPISNHLYFYWYRQILGQKVEFLVSFYNNEISEKSEIFDDQFSVERPDGSNFTLKIRSTKLEDSAMYFCARSLPSSRNEQYFGPGTRLTVT.

This clonotype was counted at least ten times. V is TRBV4-3 and J is TRBJ1-6; D possibly corresponds to TRBD1 (5 bases). CDR3 length equals 15 residues. The germline gives CDR1 LGHNA, CDR2 YSLEER. V shed 0 bases and J shed 7 bases, with 10 bases lying between them. In nucleotides, the CDR3 is TGCGCCAGCAGCCAAGAAGCAGGGATAAATTCACCCCTCCACTTT. Its translation: CASSQEAGINSPLHF.

In regard to this clonotype: Since no conserved phenylalanine or tryptophan closes the CDR3, a read error is the likely cause. V usage is TRBV9 and J usage is TRBJ1-6, with D unclear. The CDR3 loop spans 13 amino acids. V was pared by 3 bases and J by 9 bases, with 10 bases between. The V gene's germline CDR1 is SGDLS and CDR2 YYNGEE. DNA for the CDR3: TGTGCCAGCAGCGCCCAATGGGGTTCACCCCTCCACCTT. Translated: CASSAQWGSPLHL.

This clonotype was counted at least ten times. J is TRBJ2-3 and V is TRBV10-3; 13 bases are a match to TRBD2. J was trimmed by 6 bases and V by 5 bases; bases with no gene match: 2. Germline CDR1 and CDR2: ENHRY and SYGVKD. This CDR3 has 14 amino acids. CDR3 coding DNA: TGTGCCATCAGTACTAGCGGGGGGGGGGATACGCAGTATTTT. Translated, it gives CAISTSGGGDTQYF.

This clonotype was detected ten times or more. The gene calls are TRBV7-2 and TRBJ2-3; 9 bases match TRBD2. CDR1 is SGHTA and CDR2 is FQGNSA in the germline V gene. J was trimmed by 2 bases and V by 0 bases; bases with no gene match: 12. This CDR3 region has 19 residues. The CDR3 protein is CASSLAHSLAGPNTDTQYF. Written as DNA, the CDR3 is TGTGCCAGCAGCTTAGCGCACTCTCTAGCGGGGCCGAACACAGATACGCAGTATTTT.

This clonotype showed up many times. A much larger clonotype is one base distant, so this may be a read error. The CDR3 sequence: CASSPDWRTGREQYF. CDR3 sequence (DNA): TGTGCCAGCAGTCCAGACTGGAGGACAGGGCGCGAGCAGTACTTC. This chain uses TRBV6-5 with TRBJ2-7; TRBD1 matches 8 bases. The length of the CDR3 is 15 residues. Looked up from germline, CDR1 is MNHEY and CDR2 is SVGAGI. After removal of 5 bases from V and 6 bases from J, the junction contained 12 bases not matched to a gene.

This clonotype was detected once. V is TRBV28 and J is TRBJ1-3; D remains unclear. With 10 bases removed from V and 0 bases from J, the gap between germline ends came to 10 bases. Per germline, CDR1 MDHEN and CDR2 SYDVKM. The CDR3 extends over 13 amino acids. The CDR3 reads CANPWTSGNTIYF. For the CDR3, the DNA is TGTGCCAACCCTTGGACCTCTGGAAACACCATATATTTT.

This clonotype was picked up many times. The CDR3 loop reads CASSLVGGAATDTQYF. The CDR3 DNA follows: TGTGCCAGCAGCTTGGTGGGGGGCGCTGCAACAGATACGCAGTATTTT. The chain joins TRBV5-6 to TRBJ2-3, with D perhaps assigned TRBD1 or TRBD2 (6 bases each). This CDR3 is built from 16 residues. Germline V CDR1 and CDR2: SGHDT, YYEEEE. The germline V and J ends were trimmed by 0 bases and 3 bases, with 14 bases remaining between them.

The CDR3 loop reads CASSQDRREETQYF. In DNA, the CDR3 is TGTGCCAGCAGCCAAGATCGGAGGGAGGAGACCCAGTACTTC. V is TRBV3-1 and J is TRBJ2-5; tentatively, D is TRBD2 (6 bases). The V gene lost 0 bases and the J gene lost 5 bases, with 10 bases spanning the gap. CDR1 is LGHDT and CDR2 is YNNKEL in the germline V gene (reference sequence). The CDR3 totals 14 residues.

This clonotype turned up a few times. The chain uses TRBV3-1 and TRBJ2-2; TRBD1 matches at 7 bases. After removal of 4 bases from V and 4 bases from J, the junction contained 6 bases not matched to a gene. CDR1 is LGHDT and CDR2 is YNNKEL in the germline V gene (reference sequence). The CDR3 extends over 15 amino acids. The CDR3 here is CASSLRDSFTGELFF. CDR3 in DNA: TGTGCCAGCAGCCTCCGGGACAGTTTCACCGGGGAGCTGTTTTTT.

The sample holds many counts of this clonotype. The chain combines TRBV5-1 with TRBJ2-1; D is ambiguous. Germline V gene sequence: CDR1 SGHRS, CDR2 YFSETQ. V was cut by 4 bases and J by 0 bases, with 11 bases left in between. There are 15 residues in the CDR3. This CDR3 is CASSQGRSSYNEQFF. The CDR3 bases are TGCGCCAGCAGCCAAGGAAGGAGCTCCTACAATGAGCAGTTCTTC.

This clonotype was counted many times. V and J are TRBV2 and TRBJ1-2, with D tentatively TRBD1 (5 bases). Per the germline V gene, CDR1 is SNHLY and CDR2 is FYNNEI. Between the trimmed V and J ends, which lost 4 bases and 8 bases, there was a span of 11 bases. This CDR3 is built from 12 residues. The CDR3 reads CASSASQGGYTF. In nucleotides, the CDR3 is TGTGCCAGCAGTGCTTCGCAGGGAGGCTACACCTTC.

The rearrangement uses TRBV20-1 and TRBJ1-3; maybe TRBD1 (5 bases). Germline V gives CDR1 DFQATT, CDR2 SNEGSKA (reference sequence). CDR3 length: 16 amino acids. V lost 0 bases and J 3 bases, leaving 15 bases between the germline ends. In DNA form, the CDR3 reads TGCAGTGCTAGAGATGGGGGGGGAGGCGGTGGAAACACCATATATTTT. This gives the protein CSARDGGGGGGNTIYF.

At least ten counts were recorded for this clonotype. V usage is TRBV10-2 and J usage is TRBJ1-2; the D gene is possibly TRBD1 (6 bases). The CDR3 contains 14 residues. The ends were cut back, 2 bases at V and 2 bases at J, with 9 bases in the middle. Per the germline V gene, CDR1 is WSHSY and CDR2 is SAAADI. The CDR3 nucleotides read TGCGCCAGCAGTGAGAGGCAGGGGAACTATGGCTACACCTTC. This gives the protein CASSERQGNYGYTF.

This clonotype has more than one count but fewer than ten. The junction does not match germline at one end; this may be a read error. V gene TRBV5-1 combines with J gene TRBJ2-3; the match to TRBD2 covers 8 bases. CDR3 length: 19 residues. From germline, CDR1 is SGHRS and CDR2 YFSETQ. As DNA, the CDR3 is TGTGCCAGCAGCTTGGGGGCCGGGCTGGGGACTAGACGCACAGATACGCAGTATTTT. Its translation is CASSLGAGLGTRRTDTQYF.